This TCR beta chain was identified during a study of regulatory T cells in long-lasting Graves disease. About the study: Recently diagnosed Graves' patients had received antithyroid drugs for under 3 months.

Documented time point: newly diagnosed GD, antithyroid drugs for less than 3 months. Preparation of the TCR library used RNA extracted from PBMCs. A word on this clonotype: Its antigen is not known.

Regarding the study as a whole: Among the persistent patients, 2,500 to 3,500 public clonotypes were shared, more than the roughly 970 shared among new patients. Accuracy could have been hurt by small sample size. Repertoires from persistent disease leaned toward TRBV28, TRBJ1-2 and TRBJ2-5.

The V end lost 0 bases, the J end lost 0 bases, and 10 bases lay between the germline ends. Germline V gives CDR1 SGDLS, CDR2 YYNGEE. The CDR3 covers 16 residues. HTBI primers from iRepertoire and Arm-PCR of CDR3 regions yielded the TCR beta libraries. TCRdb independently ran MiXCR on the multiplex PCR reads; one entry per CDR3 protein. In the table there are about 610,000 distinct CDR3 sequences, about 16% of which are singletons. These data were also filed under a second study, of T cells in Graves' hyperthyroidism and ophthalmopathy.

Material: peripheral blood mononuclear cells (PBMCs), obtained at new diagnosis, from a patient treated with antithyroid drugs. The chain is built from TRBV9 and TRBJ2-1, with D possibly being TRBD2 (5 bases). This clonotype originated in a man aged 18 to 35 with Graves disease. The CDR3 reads CASSVGTYSSYNEQFF. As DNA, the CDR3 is TGTGCCAGCAGCGTAGGGACTTACAGCTCCTACAATGAGCAGTTCTTC.